The sequence of this T cell receptor beta chain was determined in a study of response to subunit inactivated influenza vaccine. General study points: Authors suggested few new T cells are recruited by each seasonal influenza vaccination.

This clonotype has at least ten counts. The target antigen is unknown. CDR3 size: 16 residues. Germline CDR1 LGHNA, CDR2 YNFKEQ. V lost 0 bases to trimming and J lost 0 bases, with 10 bases between them. TCRdb ran MiXCR on the RT-PCR reads and lists one entry per CDR3 protein. This sample has more than 600,000 distinct CDR3 sequences, with roughly 20% found just once. The receptor was derived from a middle-aged man who received an inactivated influenza vaccine. The chain is built from TRBV4-2 and TRBJ2-3; D not certain. The material was PBMCs from blood, obtained about 5 days after vaccination. CDR3 region: CASSQDWAASTDTQYF. The CDR3 coding sequence is TGTGCCAGCAGCCAAGATTGGGCGGCTAGCACAGATACGCAGTATTTT.